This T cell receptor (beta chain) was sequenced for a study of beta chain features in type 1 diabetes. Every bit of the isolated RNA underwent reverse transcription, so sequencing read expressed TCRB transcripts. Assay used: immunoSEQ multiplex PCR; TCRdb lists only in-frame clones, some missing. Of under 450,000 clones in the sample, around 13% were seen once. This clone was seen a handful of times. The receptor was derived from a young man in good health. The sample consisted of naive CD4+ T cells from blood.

CDR3 nucleotide sequence: TGTGCCAGCGGGGACGGGGAGCTGTTTTTT. This sequence encodes CASGDGELFF. The V call is TRBV13, the J call TRBJ2-2, with D uncertain. CDR1 and CDR2 from the germline V gene are PRHDT and FYEKMQ (reference sequence). Trimming stripped 8 bases from V and 7 bases from J, with 5 bases between. The CDR3 totals 10 residues. Looking up the rest from reference TRBV13 and TRBJ2-2 gives the full variable domain: AAGVIQSPRHLIKEKRETATLKCYPIPRHDTVYWYQQGPGQDPQFLISFYEKMQSDKGSIPDRFSAQQFSDYHSELNMSSLELGDSALYFCASGDGELFFGEGSRLTVL.